This entry is about one T cell receptor (beta chain). Its antigen is undetermined. The data belong to a study of T cell responses to AZD1222 COVID-19 vaccine. Broader study findings: Spike-specific TCR breadth and depth both grew after two AZD1222 doses. Distributed over spike, vaccine-associated CD4 TCRs predominated at 160-218 and 743-854.

Assay: immunoSEQ multiplex PCR; the TCRdb copy retains only in-frame clones and omits some. The sample has fewer than 130,000 clones; 87% are singletons. The V gene's germline CDR1 is LGHNA and CDR2 YNFKEQ. CDR3 length equals 15 residues. V trimming: 1 base; J trimming: 6 bases; junction bases outside the gene matches: 1. V and J are TRBV4-2 and TRBJ2-2, with 11 nucleotides matching TRBD2. Material: peripheral blood, obtained on day 0 of AZD1222 vaccination. This clonotype originated in an adult in good health. CDR3 sequence (DNA): TGTGCCAGCAGCCAAGGACTAGCGGGGTCCGGGGAGCTGTTTTTT. As protein: CASSQGLAGSGELFF.